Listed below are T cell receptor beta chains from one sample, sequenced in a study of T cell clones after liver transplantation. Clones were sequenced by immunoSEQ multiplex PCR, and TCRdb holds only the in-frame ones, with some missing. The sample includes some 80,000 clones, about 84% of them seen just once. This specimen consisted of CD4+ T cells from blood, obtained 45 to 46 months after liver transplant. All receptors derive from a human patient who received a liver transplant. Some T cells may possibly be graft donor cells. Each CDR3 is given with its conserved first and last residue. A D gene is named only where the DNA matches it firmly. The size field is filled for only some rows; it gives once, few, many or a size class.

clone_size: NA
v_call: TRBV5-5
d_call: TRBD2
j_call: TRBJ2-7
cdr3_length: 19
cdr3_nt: TGTGCCAGCAGCTTGCGGGGACTAGCGGATTTTATGGTGTCCTACGAGCAGTACTTC
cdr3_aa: CASSLRGLADFMVSYEQYF

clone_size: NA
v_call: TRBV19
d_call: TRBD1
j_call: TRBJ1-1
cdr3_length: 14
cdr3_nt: TGTGCCAGTAGTAGGGGACAGACGAACACTGAAGCTTTCTTT
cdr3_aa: CASSRGQTNTEAFF

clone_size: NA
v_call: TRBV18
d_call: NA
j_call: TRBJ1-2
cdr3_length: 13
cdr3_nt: TGTGCCAGCTCACCAGAGACTTACTATGGCTACACCTTC
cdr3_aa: CASSPETYYGYTF

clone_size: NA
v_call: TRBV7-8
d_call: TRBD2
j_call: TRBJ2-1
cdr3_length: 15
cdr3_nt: TGTGCCAGCAGCTTAGTTCTAGCGGGAGTTAATGAGCAGTTCTTC
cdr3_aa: CASSLVLAGVNEQFF

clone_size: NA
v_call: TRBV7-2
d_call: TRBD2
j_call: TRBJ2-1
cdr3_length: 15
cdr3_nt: TGTGCCAGCAGCTTAGCGGGAGCGGGATACAATGAGCAGTTCTTC
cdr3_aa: CASSLAGAGYNEQFF

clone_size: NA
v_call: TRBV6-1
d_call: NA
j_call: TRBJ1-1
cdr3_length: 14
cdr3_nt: TGTGCCAGCAGGGGTCAGGGAGGGAACACTGAAGCTTTCTTT
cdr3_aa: CASRGQGGNTEAFF

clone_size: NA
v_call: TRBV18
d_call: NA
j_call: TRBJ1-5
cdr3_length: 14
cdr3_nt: TGTGCCAGCTCACCACCGTCAGGGCGGCAGCCCCAGCATTTT
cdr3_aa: CASSPPSGRQPQHF

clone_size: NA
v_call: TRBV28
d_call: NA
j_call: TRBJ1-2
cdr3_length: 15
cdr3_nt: TGTGCCAGCAGATCGGTCCGGGGGCGAGACTATGGCTACACCTTC
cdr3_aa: CASRSVRGRDYGYTF

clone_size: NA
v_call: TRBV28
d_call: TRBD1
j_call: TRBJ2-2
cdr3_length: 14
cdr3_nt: TGTGCCAGCAGGAGGGACAGTGAAACCGGGGAGCTGTTTTTT
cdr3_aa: CASRRDSETGELFF

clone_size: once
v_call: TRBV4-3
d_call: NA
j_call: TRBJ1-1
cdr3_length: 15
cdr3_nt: TGCGCCAGCAGCCAAGATCACCAGGTGAACACTGAAGCTTTCTTT
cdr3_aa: CASSQDHQVNTEAFF

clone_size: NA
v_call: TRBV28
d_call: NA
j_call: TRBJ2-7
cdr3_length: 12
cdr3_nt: TGTGCCAGCAGCCGGGACGTGTACGAGCAGTACTTC
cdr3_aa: CASSRDVYEQYF

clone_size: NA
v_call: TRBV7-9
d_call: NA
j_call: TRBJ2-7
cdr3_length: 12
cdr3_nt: TGTGCCAGCAGCTTGAATATCGCCCCCAGTTACTTC
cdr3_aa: CASSLNIAPSYF

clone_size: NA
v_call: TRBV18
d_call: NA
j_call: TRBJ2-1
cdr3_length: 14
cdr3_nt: TGTGCCAGCTCACCACTAACTAGGAACAATGAGCAGTTCTTC
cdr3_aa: CASSPLTRNNEQFF

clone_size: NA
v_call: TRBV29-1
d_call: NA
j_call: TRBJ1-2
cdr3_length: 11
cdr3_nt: TGCAGCGGGCCAGGGGAATCTGGCTACACCTTC
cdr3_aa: CSGPGESGYTF

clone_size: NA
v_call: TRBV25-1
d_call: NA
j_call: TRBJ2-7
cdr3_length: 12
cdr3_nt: TGTGCCAGCAGGGACAACTCCTACGAGCAGTACTTC
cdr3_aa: CASRDNSYEQYF

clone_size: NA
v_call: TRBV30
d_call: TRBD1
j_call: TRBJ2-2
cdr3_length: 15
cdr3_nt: TGTGCCTGGAGAGGGGGCAGGAAAAACACCGGGGAGCTGTTTTTT
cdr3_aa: CAWRGGRKNTGELFF

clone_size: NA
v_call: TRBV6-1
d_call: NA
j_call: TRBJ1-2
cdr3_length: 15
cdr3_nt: TGTGCCAGCAGTCGGGACGGAAACCTTGACTATGGCTACACCTTC
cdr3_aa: CASSRDGNLDYGYTF